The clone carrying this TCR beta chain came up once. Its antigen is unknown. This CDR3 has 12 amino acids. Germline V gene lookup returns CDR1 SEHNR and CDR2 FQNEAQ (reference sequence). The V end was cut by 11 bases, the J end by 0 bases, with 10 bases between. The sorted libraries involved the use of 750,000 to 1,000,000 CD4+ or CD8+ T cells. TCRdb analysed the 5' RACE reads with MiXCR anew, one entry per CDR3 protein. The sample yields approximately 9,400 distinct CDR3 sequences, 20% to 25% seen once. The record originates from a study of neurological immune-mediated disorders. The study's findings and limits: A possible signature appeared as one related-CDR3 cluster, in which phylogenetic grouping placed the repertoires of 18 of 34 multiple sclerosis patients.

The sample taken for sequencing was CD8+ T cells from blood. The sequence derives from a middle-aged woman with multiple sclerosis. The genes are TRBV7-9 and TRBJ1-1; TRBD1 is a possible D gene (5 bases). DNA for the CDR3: TGTGCCTTACGGGACCTGAACACTGAAGCTTTCTTT. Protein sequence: CALRDLNTEAFF.